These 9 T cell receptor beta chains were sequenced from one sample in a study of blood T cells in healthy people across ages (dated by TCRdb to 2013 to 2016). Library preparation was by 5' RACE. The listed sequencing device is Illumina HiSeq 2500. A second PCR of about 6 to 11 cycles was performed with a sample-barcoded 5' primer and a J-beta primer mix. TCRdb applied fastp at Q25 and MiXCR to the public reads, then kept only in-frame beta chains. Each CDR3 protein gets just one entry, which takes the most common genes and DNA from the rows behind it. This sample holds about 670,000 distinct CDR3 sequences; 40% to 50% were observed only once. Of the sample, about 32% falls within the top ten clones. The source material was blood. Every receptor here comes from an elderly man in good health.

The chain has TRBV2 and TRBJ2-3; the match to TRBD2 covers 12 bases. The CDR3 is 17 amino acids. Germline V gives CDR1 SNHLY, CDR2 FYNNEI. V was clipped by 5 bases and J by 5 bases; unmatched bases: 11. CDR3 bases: TGTGCCAGCAGTTTCCTTCGGACTAGCGGGGAAGGAGATACGCAGTATTTT. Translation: CASSFLRTSGEGDTQYF. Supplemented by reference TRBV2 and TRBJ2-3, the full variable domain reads EPEVTQTPSHQVTQMGQEVILRCVPISNHLYFYWYRQILGQKVEFLVSFYNNEISEKSEIFDDQFSVERPDGSNFTLKIRSTKLEDSAMYFCASSFLRTSGEGDTQYFGPGTRLTVL.

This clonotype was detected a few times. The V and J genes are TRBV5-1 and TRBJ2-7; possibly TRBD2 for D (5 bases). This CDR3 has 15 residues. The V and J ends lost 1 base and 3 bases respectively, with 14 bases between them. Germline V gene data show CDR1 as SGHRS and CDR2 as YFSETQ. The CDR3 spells CASSLYRDGNYEQYF. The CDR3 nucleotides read TGCGCCAGCAGCTTGTACCGGGATGGAAACTACGAGCAGTACTTC.

CDR3 loop: CASRPRTSGEGGKNIQYF. CDR3 nucleotide sequence: TGTGCCAGCAGACCCCGGACTAGCGGGGAAGGGGGCAAAAACATTCAGTACTTC. V gene TRBV6-1 combines with J gene TRBJ2-4; TRBD2 matches at 12 bases. The CDR3 totals 18 residues. Germline CDR1 is MNHNS and CDR2 is SASEGT. J gave up 3 bases and V 6 bases, and 12 bases lay outside the gene matches.

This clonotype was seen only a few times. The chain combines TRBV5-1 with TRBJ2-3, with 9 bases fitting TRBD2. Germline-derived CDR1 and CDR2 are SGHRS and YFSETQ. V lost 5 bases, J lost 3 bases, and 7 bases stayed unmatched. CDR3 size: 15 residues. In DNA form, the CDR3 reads TGCGCCAGCAGGCCCGGGACTAGCATTACAGATACGCAGTATTTT. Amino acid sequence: CASRPGTSITDTQYF.

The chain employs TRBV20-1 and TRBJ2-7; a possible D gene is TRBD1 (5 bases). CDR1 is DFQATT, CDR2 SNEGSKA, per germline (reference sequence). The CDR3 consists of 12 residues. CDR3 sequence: CTLQTAPYEQYF. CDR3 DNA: TGCACCTTGCAGACAGCCCCCTACGAGCAGTACTTC.

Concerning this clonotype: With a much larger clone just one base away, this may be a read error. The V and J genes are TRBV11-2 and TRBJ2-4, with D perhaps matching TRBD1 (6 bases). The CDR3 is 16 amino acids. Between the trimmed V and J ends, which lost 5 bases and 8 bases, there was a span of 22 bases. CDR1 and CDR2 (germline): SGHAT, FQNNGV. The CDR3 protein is CASSPQSRQAGDIQYF. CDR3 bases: TGTGCCAGCAGCCCCCAAAGCCGACAGGCTGGAGACATTCAGTACTTC.

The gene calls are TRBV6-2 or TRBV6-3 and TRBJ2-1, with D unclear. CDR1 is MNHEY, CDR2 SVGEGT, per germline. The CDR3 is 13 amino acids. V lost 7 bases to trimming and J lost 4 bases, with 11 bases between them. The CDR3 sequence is CASTRTGYNEQFF. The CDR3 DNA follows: TGTGCCAGCACACGAACTGGGTACAATGAGCAGTTCTTC.

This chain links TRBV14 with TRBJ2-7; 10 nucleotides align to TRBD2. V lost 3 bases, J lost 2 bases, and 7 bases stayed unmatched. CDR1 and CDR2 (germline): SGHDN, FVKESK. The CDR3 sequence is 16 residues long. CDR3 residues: CASSQTSGLAPYEQYF. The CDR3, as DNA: TGTGCCAGCAGCCAGACGTCGGGACTAGCGCCCTACGAGCAGTACTTC.

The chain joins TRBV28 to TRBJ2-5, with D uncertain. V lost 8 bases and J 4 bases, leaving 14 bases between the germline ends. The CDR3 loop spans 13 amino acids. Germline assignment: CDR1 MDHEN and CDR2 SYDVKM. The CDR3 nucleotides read TGTGCCAGCCGAGGTGGGCTCCGAGAGACCCAGTACTTC. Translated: CASRGGLRETQYF.